This is a list of T cell receptor beta chains from one sample in a study of cytomegalovirus exposure and HLA in healthy donors. The method was immunoSEQ multiplex PCR; TCRdb's version includes in-frame clones alone and lacks a portion of them. The repertoire consists of 200,000 to 250,000 clones, with more than 75% occurring once and the leading ten covering around 1.2%. The sequencing input was PBMCs. The receptor set was obtained from a human donor in good health. The CDR3 runs from the conserved cysteine through the conserved F or W. A D gene is named only where the DNA matches it firmly. Only some rows state a clone size, as once, few, many or a class for expanded clones.

D gene,V gene,clone size,J gene,CDR3 DNA,CDR3 protein
TRBD2,TRBV7-2,.,TRBJ2-3,TGTGCCAGCAGCTTTTCGGGACTAAACACAGATACGCAGTATTTT,CASSFSGLNTDTQYF
.,TRBV4-1,.,TRBJ1-4,TGCGCCAGCGCAGGACACAGTCCCGAAAAACTGTTTTTT,CASAGHSPEKLFF
TRBD2,TRBV30,.,TRBJ2-1,TGTGCCTGGAGTGTAGGGACTAGCATATACAATGAGCAGTTCTTC,CAWSVGTSIYNEQFF
TRBD1,TRBV19,.,TRBJ1-1,TGTGCCAGTAGTATAGGGACAGGGTTGAAGTCTGAAGCTTTCTTT,CASSIGTGLKSEAFF
TRBD1,TRBV7-9,once,TRBJ1-4,TGTTCCAGCAGCTCCGGGACAGGGGTTGAAAAACTGTTTTTT,CSSSSGTGVEKLFF
.,TRBV4-3,.,TRBJ2-3,TGCGCCAGCAGCCAAGGGCAGTTTAGCGCAGATACGCAGTATTTT,CASSQGQFSADTQYF
.,TRBV28,once,TRBJ2-3,TGTGCCGTACTGGGGGGGCCTGATACGCAGTATTTT,CAVLGGPDTQYF
.,TRBV6-1,.,TRBJ1-5,TGTGCCAGCAGTGAATCAGGGCCCCATCAGCCCCAGCATTTT,CASSESGPHQPQHF
.,TRBV10-2,.,TRBJ2-3,TGCGCCAGCAGTGAAGTGTCTAGTACGCAGTATTTT,CASSEVSSTQYF
.,TRBV29-1,.,TRBJ2-1,TGCAGCGTTGGAGAAATTAGGGGGGGCATTGAGCAGTTCTTC,CSVGEIRGGIEQFF
TRBD2,TRBV6-5,.,TRBJ2-2,TGTGCCAGCAGTCCCCGGGGAGGGGAGTCCGGGGAGCTGTTTTTT,CASSPRGGESGELFF
TRBD2,TRBV5-1,.,TRBJ2-3,TGCGCCAGCAGCTTGTTTCCTAGCGGGGTCACAGATACGCAGTATTTT,CASSLFPSGVTDTQYF
TRBD2,TRBV7-9,.,TRBJ2-5,TGTGCCAGCAGCTTAGGGAGCGGGAGTTTGGAGACCCAGTACTTC,CASSLGSGSLETQYF
.,TRBV7-9,.,TRBJ1-2,TGTGCCAGCAGCTCACCGTACGGTGGCTACACCTTC,CASSSPYGGYTF
.,TRBV28,.,TRBJ2-7,TGTGCCAGCAGTTCGGTCGAGCTATTGGAGTACTACGAGCAGTACTTC,CASSSVELLEYYEQYF